The rows below give T cell receptor beta chains drawn from one sample of a study of T cells in Graves' hyperthyroidism and ophthalmopathy. TCRdb recomputed calls from the multiplex PCR reads with MiXCR, one row per CDR3 protein. Found here are over 150,000 distinct CDR3 sequences, about a sixth of them singletons; the top ten hold more than 50%. Sequenced sample: blood. These receptors originate from a woman aged 45 to 65 with Graves' hyperthyroidism. CDR3s include the opening cysteine and the closing phenylalanine or tryptophan. Each record gives: V gene, CDR3 protein.

V gene: TRBV3-1; CDR3 protein: CASSTRGNRGAEAFF
V gene: TRBV11-2; CDR3 protein: CASSPLARVTQYF
V gene: TRBV3-1; CDR3 protein: CASSLSGADTQYF
V gene: TRBV20-1; CDR3 protein: CSALGESSYNEQFF
V gene: TRBV10-3; CDR3 protein: CAIRGAGQGMNTEAFF
V gene: TRBV12-3/TRBV12-4; CDR3 protein: CASVHPLNTEAFF
V gene: TRBV24-1; CDR3 protein: CATSKERNYGYTF
V gene: TRBV6-6; CDR3 protein: CASSYVREGETQYF
V gene: TRBV19; CDR3 protein: CASSPTSGRNHEQYF
V gene: TRBV18; CDR3 protein: CASSPKEGGENEQFF